This T cell receptor beta chain was documented in a study of cytomegalovirus exposure and HLA in healthy donors. Across the study: Later, an analysis reported that the 110 or so validation repertoires had used the same platform as the roughly 650 first-cohort repertoires. General study findings and limits: In vitro assays verified that three CMV-associated chains recognized CMV antigens specifically.

V shed 6 bases and J 0 bases; nucleotides not matched to a gene: 4. CDR1 and CDR2 (germline): SEHNR, FQNEAQ (reference sequence). This CDR3 spans 14 amino acids. Measured with immunoSEQ multiplex PCR; TCRdb has only the in-frame clones, and not every one. The data hold under 200,000 clones, with roughly nine tenths observed a single time. It was the roughly 110-subject validation cohort, separate from the roughly 700-subject first cohort, to which the donors belonged. A remark on this clone: What it recognizes is unknown.

V and J are TRBV7-9 and TRBJ2-5; 7 positions match TRBD2. Specimen: PBMCs. The clonotype comes from a woman between 18 and 29 years old in good health and CMV-seropositive. CDR3 nucleotide sequence: TGTGCCAGCAGGAAGAGCGGGGACCAAGAGACCCAGTACTTC. Its translation: CASRKSGDQETQYF.